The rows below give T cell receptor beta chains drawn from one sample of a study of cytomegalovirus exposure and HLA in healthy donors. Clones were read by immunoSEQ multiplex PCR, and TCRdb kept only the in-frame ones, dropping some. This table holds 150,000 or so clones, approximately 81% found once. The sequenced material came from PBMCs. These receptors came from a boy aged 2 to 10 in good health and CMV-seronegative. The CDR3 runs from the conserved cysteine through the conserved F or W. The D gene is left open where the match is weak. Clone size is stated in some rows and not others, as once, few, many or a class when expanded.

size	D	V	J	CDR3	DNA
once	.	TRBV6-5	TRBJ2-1	CAGSYSAGSNEQFF	TGTGCCGGCAGTTACTCTGCGGGGAGCAATGAGCAGTTCTTC
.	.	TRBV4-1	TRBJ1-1	CASSQVFWGGEAFF	TGCGCCAGCAGCCAAGTTTTTTGGGGGGGAGAAGCTTTCTTT
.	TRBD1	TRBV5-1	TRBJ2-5	CASSMGQVETQYF	TGCGCCAGCAGCATGGGACAGGTGGAGACCCAGTACTTC
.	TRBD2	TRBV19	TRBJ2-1	CASSSRLARTYNEQFF	TGTGCCAGTAGTTCCAGACTAGCTAGGACCTACAATGAGCAGTTCTTC
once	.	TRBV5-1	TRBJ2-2	CASSLAGQNTGELFF	TGCGCCAGCAGCTTGGCCGGTCAGAACACCGGGGAGCTGTTTTTT
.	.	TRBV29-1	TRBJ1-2	CSVSGGGLSNYGYTF	TGCAGCGTTTCGGGGGGGGGACTGAGCAACTATGGCTACACCTTC
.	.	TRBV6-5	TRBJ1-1	CASRTLSDMNTEAFF	TGTGCCAGCAGAACCCTGTCTGACATGAACACTGAAGCTTTCTTT
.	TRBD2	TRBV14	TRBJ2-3	CASRQTSSGKQYF	TGTGCCAGCAGACAAACCTCGAGCGGGAAGCAGTATTTT
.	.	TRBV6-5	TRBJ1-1	CASSSFNRDLNTEAFF	TGTGCCAGCAGTTCGTTTAATCGGGACTTGAACACTGAAGCTTTCTTT
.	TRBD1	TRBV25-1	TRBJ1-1	CASSETGGYTEAFF	TGTGCCAGCAGTGAGACAGGGGGCTACACTGAAGCTTTCTTT
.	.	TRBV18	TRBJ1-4	CASSRGQIATNEKLFF	TGTGCCAGCTCACGCGGACAAATTGCAACTAATGAAAAACTGTTTTTT
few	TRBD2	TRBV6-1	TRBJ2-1	CASSEELGLAGEQFF	TGTGCCAGCAGTGAAGAGTTAGGACTAGCGGGCGAGCAGTTCTTC
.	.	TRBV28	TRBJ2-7	CASSLVHPGSISYEQYF	TGTGCCAGCAGTTTAGTTCACCCGGGATCCATCTCCTACGAGCAGTACTTC
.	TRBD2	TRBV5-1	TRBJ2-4	CASSSATSGIAKNIQYF	TGCGCCAGCAGCTCCGCGACTAGCGGAATAGCCAAAAACATTCAGTACTTC
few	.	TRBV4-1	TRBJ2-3	CASSQRTGVGDTQYF	TGCGCCAGCAGTCAACGGACGGGGGTTGGGGATACGCAGTATTTT
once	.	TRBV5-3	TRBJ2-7	CARSLGDTYEQYF	TGTGCCAGAAGCTTGGGGGACACCTACGAGCAGTACTTC
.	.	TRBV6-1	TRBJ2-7	CASSEYPRFYEQYF	TGTGCCAGCAGTGAATACCCACGGTTCTACGAGCAGTACTTC
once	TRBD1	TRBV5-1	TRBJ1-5	CASSPGTGTSQPQHF	TGCGCCAGCAGCCCGGGGACAGGGACGAGTCAGCCCCAGCATTTT
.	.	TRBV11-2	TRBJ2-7	CASKEVGEQYF	TGTGCCAGCAAGGAGGTGGGCGAGCAGTACTTC
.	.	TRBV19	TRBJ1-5	CASSIGQNHQPQHF	TGTGCCAGTAGTATAGGCCAGAACCATCAGCCCCAGCATTTT
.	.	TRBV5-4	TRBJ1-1	CASSPAGGWDTEAFF	TGTGCCAGCAGCCCAGCTGGGGGGTGGGACACTGAAGCTTTCTTT
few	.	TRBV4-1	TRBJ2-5	CASSQELTTQETQYF	TGCGCCAGCAGCCAAGAGCTAACGACACAAGAGACCCAGTACTTC
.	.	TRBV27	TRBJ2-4	CASSTPTRKNIQYF	TGTGCCAGCAGTACGCCGACTAGAAAGAACATTCAGTACTTC
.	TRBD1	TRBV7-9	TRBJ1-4	CASSLPGQGKLDEKLFF	TGTGCCAGCAGCTTGCCGGGACAGGGAAAGTTGGATGAAAAACTGTTTTTT
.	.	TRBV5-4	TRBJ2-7	CASSFAPPAYEQYF	TGTGCCAGCAGCTTCGCACCCCCAGCCTACGAGCAGTACTTC
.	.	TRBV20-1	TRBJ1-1	CSASDSEAFF	TGCAGTGCTTCGGACAGTGAAGCTTTCTTT
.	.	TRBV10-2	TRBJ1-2	CASSPDRRDHGYTF	TGCGCCAGCAGTCCTGACAGGCGCGATCATGGCTACACCTTC
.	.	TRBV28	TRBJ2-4	CASSLRSWTVAKNIQYF	TGTGCCAGCAGTTTAAGGTCTTGGACAGTAGCCAAAAACATTCAGTACTTC
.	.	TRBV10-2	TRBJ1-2	CASSESAGLVSYTF	TGCGCCAGCAGTGAGTCGGCAGGGCTCGTAAGCTACACCTTC
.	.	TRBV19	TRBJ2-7	CASSIQSGVVYEQYF	TGTGCCAGTAGTATCCAATCAGGGGTGGTGTACGAGCAGTACTTC
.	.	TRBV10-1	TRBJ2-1	CASSRGNRGNEQFF	TGCGCCAGCAGCCGCGGGAATAGAGGTAATGAGCAGTTCTTC
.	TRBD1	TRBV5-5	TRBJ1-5	CASSLGTGAEQPQHF	TGTGCCAGCAGCTTGGGGACAGGGGCGGAGCAGCCCCAGCATTTT
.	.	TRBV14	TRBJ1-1	CASSPSGHLMAFF	TGTGCCAGCAGCCCGAGTGGGCATCTGATGGCTTTCTTT
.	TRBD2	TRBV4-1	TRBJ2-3	CASSHGLAGEVDTQYF	TGCGCCAGCAGCCACGGACTAGCGGGAGAGGTAGATACGCAGTATTTT
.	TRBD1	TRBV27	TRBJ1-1	CASSLTGGVMNTEAFF	TGTGCCAGCAGTTTGACAGGGGGTGTCATGAACACTGAAGCTTTCTTT
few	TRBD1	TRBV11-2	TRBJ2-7	CASSLTRTGDGYEQYF	TGTGCCAGCAGCTTAACCCGTACAGGGGACGGATACGAGCAGTACTTC
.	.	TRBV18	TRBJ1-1	CASSPAGLSNTEAFF	TGTGCCAGCTCACCTGCGGGACTCTCGAACACTGAAGCTTTCTTT
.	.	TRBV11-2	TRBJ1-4	CASSPGPTNEKLFF	TGTGCCAGCAGCCCTGGGCCAACTAATGAAAAACTGTTTTTT
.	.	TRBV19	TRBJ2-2	CASRARGKGAGELFF	TGTGCCAGTAGGGCCAGGGGCAAGGGTGCCGGGGAGCTGTTTTTT
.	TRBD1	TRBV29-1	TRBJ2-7	CSVEDPGQGEYEQYF	TGCAGCGTTGAAGATCCCGGACAGGGGGAATACGAGCAGTACTTC
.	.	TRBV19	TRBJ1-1	CASSIEGGSTEAFF	TGTGCCAGTAGTATAGAAGGAGGGAGCACTGAAGCTTTCTTT
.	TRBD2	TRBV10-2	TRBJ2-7	CASIDTGTSGKYEQYF	TGCGCCAGCATTGATACCGGGACTAGCGGGAAATACGAGCAGTACTTC
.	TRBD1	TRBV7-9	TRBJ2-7	CASSLVRQGDSYEQYF	TGTGCCAGCAGCTTAGTAAGACAGGGGGACTCCTACGAGCAGTACTTC
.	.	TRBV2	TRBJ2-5	CASRGLGETQYF	TGTGCCAGCAGGGGGCTCGGGGAGACCCAGTACTTC
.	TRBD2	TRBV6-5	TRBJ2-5	CASSYGGELAETQYF	TGTGCCAGCAGTTACGGGGGGGAGCTAGCAGAGACCCAGTACTTC
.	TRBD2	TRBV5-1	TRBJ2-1	CASSLGTAGGYNEQFF	TGCGCCAGCAGCTTGGGGACAGCGGGAGGTTACAATGAGCAGTTCTTC
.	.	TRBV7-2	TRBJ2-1	CASSIGTPPSYNEQFF	TGTGCCAGCAGCATCGGGACTCCCCCCTCCTACAATGAGCAGTTCTTC
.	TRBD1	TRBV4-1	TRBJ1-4	CASSQQSRDRVNEKLFF	TGCGCCAGCAGCCAACAATCCCGGGACAGGGTTAATGAAAAACTGTTTTTT
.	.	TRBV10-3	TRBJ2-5	CAISALAGSQGGTQYF	TGTGCCATCAGCGCGCTTGCTGGGTCCCAAGGAGGGACCCAGTACTTC
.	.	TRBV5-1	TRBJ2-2	CASSLVIGELFF	TGCGCCAGCAGCTTGGTTATCGGGGAGCTGTTTTTT
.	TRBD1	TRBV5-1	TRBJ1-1	CASSWTGERTEAFF	TGCGCCAGCAGCTGGACAGGGGAGAGGACTGAAGCTTTCTTT
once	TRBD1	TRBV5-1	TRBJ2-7	CASSEGAPSDMHEQYF	TGCGCCAGCAGCGAGGGGGCCCCTAGTGATATGCACGAGCAGTACTTC
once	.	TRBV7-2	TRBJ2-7	CASSLAVPYEQYF	TGTGCCAGCAGCTTGGCTGTCCCCTACGAGCAGTACTTC